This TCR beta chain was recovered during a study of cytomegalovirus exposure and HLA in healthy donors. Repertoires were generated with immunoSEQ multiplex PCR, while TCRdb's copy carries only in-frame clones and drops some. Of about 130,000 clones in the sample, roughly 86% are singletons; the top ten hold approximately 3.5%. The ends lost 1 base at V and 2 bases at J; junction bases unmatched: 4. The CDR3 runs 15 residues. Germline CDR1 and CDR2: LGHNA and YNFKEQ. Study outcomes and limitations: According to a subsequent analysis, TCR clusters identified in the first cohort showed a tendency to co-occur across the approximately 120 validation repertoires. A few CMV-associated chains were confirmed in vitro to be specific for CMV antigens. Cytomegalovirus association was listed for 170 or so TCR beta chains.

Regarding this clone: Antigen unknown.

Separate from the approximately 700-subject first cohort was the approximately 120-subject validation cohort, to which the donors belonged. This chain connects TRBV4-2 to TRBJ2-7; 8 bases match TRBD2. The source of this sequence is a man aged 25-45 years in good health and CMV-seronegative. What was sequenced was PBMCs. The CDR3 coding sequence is TGTGCCAGCAGCCAAGGAACGGGACTAGCCTACGAGCAGTACTTC. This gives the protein CASSQGTGLAYEQYF.